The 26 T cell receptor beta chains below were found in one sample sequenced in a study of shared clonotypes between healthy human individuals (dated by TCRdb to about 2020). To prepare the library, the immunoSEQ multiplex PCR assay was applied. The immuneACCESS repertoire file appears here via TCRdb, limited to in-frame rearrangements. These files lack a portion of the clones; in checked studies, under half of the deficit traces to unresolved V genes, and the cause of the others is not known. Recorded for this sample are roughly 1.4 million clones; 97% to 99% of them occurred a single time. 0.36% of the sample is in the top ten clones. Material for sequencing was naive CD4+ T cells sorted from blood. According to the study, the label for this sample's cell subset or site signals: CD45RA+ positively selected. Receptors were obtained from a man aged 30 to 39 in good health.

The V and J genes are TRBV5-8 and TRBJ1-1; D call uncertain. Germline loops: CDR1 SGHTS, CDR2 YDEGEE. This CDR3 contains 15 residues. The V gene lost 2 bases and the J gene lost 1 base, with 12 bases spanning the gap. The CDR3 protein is CASSLASGKNTEAFF. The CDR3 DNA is TGTGCCAGCAGCTTAGCTTCGGGGAAGAACACTGAAGCTTTCTTT.

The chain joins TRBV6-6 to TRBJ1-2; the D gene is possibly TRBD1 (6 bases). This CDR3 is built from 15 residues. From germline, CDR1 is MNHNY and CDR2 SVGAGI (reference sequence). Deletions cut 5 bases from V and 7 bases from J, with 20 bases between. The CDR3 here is CASSPSLQGTGGYTF. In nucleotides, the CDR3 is TGTGCCAGCAGTCCTTCCTTACAGGGTACGGGTGGCTACACCTTC.

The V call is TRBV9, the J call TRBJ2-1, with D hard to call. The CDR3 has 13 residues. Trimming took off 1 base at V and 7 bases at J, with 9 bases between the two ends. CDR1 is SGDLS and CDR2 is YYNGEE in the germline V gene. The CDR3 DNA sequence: TGTGCCAGCAGCGTAATAGACTGGAATGAGCAGTTCTTC. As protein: CASSVIDWNEQFF. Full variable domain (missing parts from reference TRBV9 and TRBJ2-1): DSGVTQTPKHLITATGQRVTLRCSPRSGDLSVYWYQQSLDQGLQFLIQYYNGEERAKGNILERFSAQQFPDLHSELNLSSLELGDSALYFCASSVIDWNEQFFGPGTRLTVL.

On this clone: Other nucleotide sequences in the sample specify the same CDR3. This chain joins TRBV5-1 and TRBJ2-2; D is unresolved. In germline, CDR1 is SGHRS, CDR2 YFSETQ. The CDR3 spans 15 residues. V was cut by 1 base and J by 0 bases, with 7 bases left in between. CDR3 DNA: TGCGCCAGCAGCTTGTTAGGGTCGAACACCGGGGAGCTGTTTTTT. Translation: CASSLLGSNTGELFF.

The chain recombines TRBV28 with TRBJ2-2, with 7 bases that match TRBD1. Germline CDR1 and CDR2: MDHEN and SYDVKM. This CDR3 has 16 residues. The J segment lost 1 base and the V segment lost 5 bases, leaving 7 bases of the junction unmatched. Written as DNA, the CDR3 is TGTGCCAGCAGTAAGACAGGGATCGGGAACACCGGGGAGCTGTTTTTT. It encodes CASSKTGIGNTGELFF.

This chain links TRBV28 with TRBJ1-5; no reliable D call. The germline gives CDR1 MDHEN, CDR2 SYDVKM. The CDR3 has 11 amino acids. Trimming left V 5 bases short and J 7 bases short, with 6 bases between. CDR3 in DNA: TGTGCCAGCAGTGACTTACAGCCCCAGCATTTT. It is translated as CASSDLQPQHF.

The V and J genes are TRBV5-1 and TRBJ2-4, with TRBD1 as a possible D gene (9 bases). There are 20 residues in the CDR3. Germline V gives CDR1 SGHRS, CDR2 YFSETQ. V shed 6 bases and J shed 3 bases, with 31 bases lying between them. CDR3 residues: CASTRWTGVKAGAYKNIQYF. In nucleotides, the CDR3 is TGCGCCAGCACCCGCTGGACAGGGGTTAAAGCGGGAGCCTACAAAAACATTCAGTACTTC.

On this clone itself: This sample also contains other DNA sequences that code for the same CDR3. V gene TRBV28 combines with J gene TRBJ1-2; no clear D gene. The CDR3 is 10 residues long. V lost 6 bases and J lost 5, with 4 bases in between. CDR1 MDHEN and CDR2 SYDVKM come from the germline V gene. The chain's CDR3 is CASRGYGYTF. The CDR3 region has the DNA TGTGCCAGCAGGGGGTATGGCTACACCTTC.

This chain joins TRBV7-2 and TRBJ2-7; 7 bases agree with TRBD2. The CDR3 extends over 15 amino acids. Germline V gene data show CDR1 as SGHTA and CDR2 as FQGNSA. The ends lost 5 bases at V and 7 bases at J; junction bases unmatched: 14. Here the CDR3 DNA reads TGTGCCAGCAGCGCAGCTCCAGCGGGATTAAGGGAGCAGTACTTC. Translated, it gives CASSAAPAGLREQYF.

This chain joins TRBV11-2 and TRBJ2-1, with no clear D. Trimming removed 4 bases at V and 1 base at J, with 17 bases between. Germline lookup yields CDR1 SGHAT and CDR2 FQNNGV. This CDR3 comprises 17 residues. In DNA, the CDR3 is TGTGCCAGCAGCTCCCGCGAGGTGGGCCAGTCCTACAATGAGCAGTTCTTC. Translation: CASSSREVGQSYNEQFF.

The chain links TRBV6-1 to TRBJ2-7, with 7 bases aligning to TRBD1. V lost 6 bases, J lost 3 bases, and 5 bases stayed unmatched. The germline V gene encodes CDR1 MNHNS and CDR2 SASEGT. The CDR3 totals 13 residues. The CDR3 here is CASSIDRVYEQYF. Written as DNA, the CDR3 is TGTGCCAGCAGCATCGACAGGGTCTACGAGCAGTACTTC.

The CDR3: CASSLGDGQGKGEQYF. CDR3 nucleotide sequence: TGTGCCAGCAGCTTAGGGGATGGACAGGGGAAGGGCGAGCAGTACTTC. J is TRBJ2-7 and V is TRBV7-9, with TRBD1 identical over 9 bases. The germline gives CDR1 SEHNR, CDR2 FQNEAQ (reference sequence). The CDR3 loop spans 16 amino acids. V shed 1 base, J shed 6 bases, and the junction held 10 bases outside the gene matches.

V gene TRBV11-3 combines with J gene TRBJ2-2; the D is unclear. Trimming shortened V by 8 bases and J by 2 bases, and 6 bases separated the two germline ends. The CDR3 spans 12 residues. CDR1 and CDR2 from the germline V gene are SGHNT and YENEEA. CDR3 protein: CASRINTGELFF. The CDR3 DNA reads TGTGCCAGCCGTATAAACACCGGGGAGCTGTTTTTT.

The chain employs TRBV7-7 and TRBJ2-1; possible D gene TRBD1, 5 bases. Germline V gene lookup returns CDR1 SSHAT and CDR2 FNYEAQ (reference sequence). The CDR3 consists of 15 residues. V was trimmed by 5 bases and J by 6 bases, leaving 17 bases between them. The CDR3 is CASSQAPQGFNEQFF. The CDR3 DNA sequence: TGTGCCAGCAGCCAGGCCCCGCAGGGTTTCAATGAGCAGTTCTTC.

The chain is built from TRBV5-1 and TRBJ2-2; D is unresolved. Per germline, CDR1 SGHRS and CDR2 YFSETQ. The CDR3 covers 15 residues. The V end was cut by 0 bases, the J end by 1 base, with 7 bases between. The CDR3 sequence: CASSLAVGNTGELFF. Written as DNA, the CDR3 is TGCGCCAGCAGCTTGGCGGTGGGGAACACCGGGGAGCTGTTTTTT.

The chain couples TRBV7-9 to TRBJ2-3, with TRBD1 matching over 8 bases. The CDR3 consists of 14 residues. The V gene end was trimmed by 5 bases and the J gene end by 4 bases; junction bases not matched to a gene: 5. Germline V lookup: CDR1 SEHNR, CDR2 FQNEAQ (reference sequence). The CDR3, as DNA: TGTGCCAGCAGCATGCCGACAGGGGCAGATACGCAGTATTTT. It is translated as CASSMPTGADTQYF.

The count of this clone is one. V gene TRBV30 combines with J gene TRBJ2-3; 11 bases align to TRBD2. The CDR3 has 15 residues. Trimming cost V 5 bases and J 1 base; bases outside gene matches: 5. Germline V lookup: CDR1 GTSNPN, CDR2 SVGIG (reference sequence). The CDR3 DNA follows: TGTGCCTGGGATGGGACTAGCGGCCGCACAGATACGCAGTATTTT. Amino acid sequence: CAWDGTSGRTDTQYF.

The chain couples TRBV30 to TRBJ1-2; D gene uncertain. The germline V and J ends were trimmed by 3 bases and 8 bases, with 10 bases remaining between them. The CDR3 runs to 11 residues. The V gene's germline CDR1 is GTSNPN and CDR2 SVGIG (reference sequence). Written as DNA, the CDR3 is TGTGCCTGGAGCAGAATCCGGGGCTACACCTTC. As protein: CAWSRIRGYTF.

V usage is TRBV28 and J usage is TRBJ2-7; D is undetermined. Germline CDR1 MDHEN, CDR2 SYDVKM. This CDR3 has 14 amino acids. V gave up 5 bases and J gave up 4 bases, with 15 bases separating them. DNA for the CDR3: TGTGCCAGCAGTCCCCCGACCCGACGATACGAGCAGTACTTC. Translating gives CASSPPTRRYEQYF.

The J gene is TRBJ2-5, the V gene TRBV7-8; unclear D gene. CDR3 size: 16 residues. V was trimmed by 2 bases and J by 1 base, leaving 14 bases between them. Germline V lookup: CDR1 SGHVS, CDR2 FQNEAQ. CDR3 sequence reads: CASSLPRFSPQETQYF. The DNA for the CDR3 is TGTGCCAGCAGCTTACCCAGGTTCAGTCCCCAAGAGACCCAGTACTTC.

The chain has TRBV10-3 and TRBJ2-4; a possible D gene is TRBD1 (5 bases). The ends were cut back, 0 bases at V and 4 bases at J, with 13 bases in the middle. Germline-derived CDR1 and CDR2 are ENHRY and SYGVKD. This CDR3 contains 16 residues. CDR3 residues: CAISESGTGQKNIQYF. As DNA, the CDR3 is TGTGCCATCAGTGAGTCTGGCACAGGACAAAAAAACATTCAGTACTTC.

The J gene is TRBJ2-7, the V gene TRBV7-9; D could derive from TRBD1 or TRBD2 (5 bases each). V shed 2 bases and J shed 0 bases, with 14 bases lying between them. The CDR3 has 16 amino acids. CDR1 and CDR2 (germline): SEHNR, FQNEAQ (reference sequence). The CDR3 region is CASSLWGTASSYEQYF. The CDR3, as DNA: TGTGCCAGCAGCTTATGGGGGACGGCCAGCTCCTACGAGCAGTACTTC.

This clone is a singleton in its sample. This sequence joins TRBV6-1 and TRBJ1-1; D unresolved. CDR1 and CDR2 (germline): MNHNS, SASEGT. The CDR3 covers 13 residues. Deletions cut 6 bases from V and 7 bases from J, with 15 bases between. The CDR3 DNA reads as TGTGCCAGCAGGGGTAGCAGGTCAGTTGAAGCTTTCTTT. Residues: CASRGSRSVEAFF.

CDR3 sequence reads: CASTRGGISYEQYF. The DNA for the CDR3 is TGTGCCAGCACTAGGGGTGGGATATCCTACGAGCAGTACTTC. The rearrangement joins TRBV28 to TRBJ2-7, with a possible D match to TRBD1 (5 bases). Per the germline V gene, CDR1 is MDHEN and CDR2 is SYDVKM. V shed 7 bases and J shed 1 base, with 14 bases lying between them. The CDR3 is made up of 14 amino acids.

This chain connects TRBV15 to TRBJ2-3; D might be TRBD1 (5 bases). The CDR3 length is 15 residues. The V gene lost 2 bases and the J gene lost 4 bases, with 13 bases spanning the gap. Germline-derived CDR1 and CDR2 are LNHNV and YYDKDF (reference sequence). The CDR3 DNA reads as TGTGCCACCAGCAGACCCTCGGACAACCCAGATACGCAGTATTTT. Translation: CATSRPSDNPDTQYF. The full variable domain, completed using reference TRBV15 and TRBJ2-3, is DAMVIQNPRYQVTQFGKPVTLSCSQTLNHNVMYWYQQKSSQAPKLLFHYYDKDFNNEADTPDNFQSRRPNTSFCFLDIRSPGLGDTAMYLCATSRPSDNPDTQYFGPGTRLTVL.

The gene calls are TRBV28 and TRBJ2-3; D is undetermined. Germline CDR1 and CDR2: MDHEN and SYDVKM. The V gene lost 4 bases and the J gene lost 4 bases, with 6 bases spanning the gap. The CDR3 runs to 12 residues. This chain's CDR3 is CASSSGADTQYF. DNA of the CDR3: TGTGCCAGCAGTTCTGGAGCAGATACGCAGTATTTT. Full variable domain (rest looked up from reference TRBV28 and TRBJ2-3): DVKVTQSSRYLVKRTGEKVFLECVQDMDHENMFWYRQDPGLGLRLIYFSYDVKMKEKGDIPEGYSVSREKKERFSLILESASTNQTSMYLCASSSGADTQYFGPGTRLTVL.